This T cell receptor (beta chain) came from a study of graft-versus-host responses after intestinal transplantation. Study background: Grafts that recipients had were multivisceral, liver-intestinal, or isolated intestinal transplants. Following induction with anti-thymocyte globulin, all recipients were given tacrolimus and steroids for approximately 3 years.

V trimming: 6 bases; J trimming: 4 bases; junction bases outside the gene matches: 11. The CDR3 loop spans 15 amino acids. Per germline, CDR1 MNHNS and CDR2 SASEGT. Findings of the study overall: In patients with graft-donor T cell macrochimerism, allograft graft-versus-host to host-versus-graft clonal ratios were high.

Worth noting for this clone: Antigen specificity is unknown.

The repertoire was sequenced with immunoSEQ multiplex PCR; TCRdb's copy has only in-frame clones and lacks some. The repertoire includes approximately 90,000 clones, less than 90% of them detected once, and around 0.27% sits in the top ten. This chain connects TRBV6-1 to TRBJ1-1, with TRBD1 identical over 7 bases. This specimen consisted of unstimulated CD4+ T cells sorted from spleen or lymph node cells, obtained before transplant. The receptor was derived from a human donor who was the organ donor for an intestinal transplant. CDR3 in DNA: TGTGCCAGCAGAAATAACAGGGGCGTGAGCACTGAAGCTTTCTTT. As protein: CASRNNRGVSTEAFF.